This T cell receptor (beta chain) was recovered during a study of T cell repertoires in cytomegalovirus infection. In the study overall: CMV epitopes, recently identified HLA-C-restricted and well-studied HLA-B-restricted, were used. Matching HLA type and CMV infection were both indicated by public TCR beta signatures.

Study-wide points: People with CMV and the relevant HLA were identified by cumulative public TCR beta family frequency. In two of eight donors, the top clonotype was HLA-C-restricted CMV-specific.

On this clonotype: Its antigen is unidentified.

Per the germline V gene, CDR1 is SGHAT and CDR2 is FQNNGV. The CDR3 loop spans 13 amino acids. The V end was cut by 3 bases, the J end by 5 bases, with 11 bases between. TCRdb passed the reads through MiXCR, listing each CDR3 protein once. The data show a few hundred thousand distinct CDR3 sequences, under 45% seen once. The chain uses TRBV11-2 and TRBJ2-7; no clear D gene. The sequenced sample was cultured PBMCs, obtained from culture after CMV antigen stimulation. The source of this sequence is a human donor in good health (CMV status not recorded). Some clones in this sample may be carry-over from other donors' samples. The CDR3 DNA is TGTGCCAGCAGCTTCAAGGGTTTAGACGAGCAGTACTTC. It is translated as CASSFKGLDEQYF.